A single count supports the clone carrying this T cell receptor beta chain. Its antigen is currently unknown. The protocol was immunoSEQ multiplex PCR, while the TCRdb copy is restricted to in-frame clones and leaves out a portion. The repertoire holds over 120,000 clones, with about 90% as singletons. This sample is part of a study of graft-versus-host responses after intestinal transplantation. Overall study results and limits: Across patients carrying graft-donor T cell macrochimerism, allografts held high graft-versus-host to host-versus-graft clonal ratios.

CDR1 is SNHLY and CDR2 is FYNNEI in the germline V gene. The length of the CDR3 is 13 residues. Trimming removed 5 bases from V and 5 bases from J, with 12 bases in between. The chain is built from TRBV2 and TRBJ2-5, with D possibly being TRBD2 (6 bases). The clonotype was recovered from a human donor who received an intestinal transplant. Sequencing used unstimulated CD4+ T cells sorted from spleen or lymph node cells, obtained before intestinal transplant. CDR3 nucleotides: TGTGCCAGCAGTAACCAGGAGGGCGAGACCCAGTACTTC. Its translation: CASSNQEGETQYF.